Presented here are 6 T cell receptor beta chains from one specimen sequenced in a study of cytomegalovirus exposure and HLA in healthy donors. Both 60 Vbeta primers and 13 Jbeta primers went into the PCR. Assay: immunoSEQ multiplex PCR; the TCRdb copy retains only in-frame clones and omits some. The sample consists of roughly 120,000 clones, about 8.5% of them appearing once. The sample consisted of PBMCs. The receptors here all came from a man aged 35 to 55 in good health and CMV-seronegative.

Worth noting for this clone: Mismatch with germline at one junction end may stem from a read error. The chain combines TRBV11-2 with TRBJ2-7; 7 nucleotides align to TRBD1. This CDR3 spans 16 amino acids. CDR1 is SGHAT and CDR2 is FQNNGV in the germline V gene. This CDR3 reads CASSPLKRQGRYEQSF. The CDR3, as DNA: TGTGCCAGCAGCCCCCTCAAGAGACAGGGACGTTACGAGCAGTCCTTC.

This clone was observed a few times. The chain uses TRBV7-2 and TRBJ2-7; a possible D gene is TRBD1 (6 bases). Per germline, CDR1 SGHTA and CDR2 FQGNSA. CDR3 size: 14 residues. Trimming cost V 2 bases and J 0 bases, with 8 bases left between them. The CDR3 sequence: CASSLRGGSYEQYF. The DNA of the CDR3 is TGTGCCAGCAGCTTAAGAGGGGGCTCCTACGAGCAGTACTTC.

The chain joins TRBV5-3 to TRBJ1-6, with no clear D. TRBV5-3 counts as an open reading frame of uncertain function. This CDR3 is 16 amino acids long. With 4 bases removed from V and 6 bases from J, the gap between germline ends came to 17 bases. The CDR3 region is CARSPRRVRFNSPLHF. The CDR3 DNA is TGTGCCAGAAGCCCTCGTCGGGTTAGGTTTAATTCACCCCTCCACTTT.

The chain recombines TRBV9 with TRBJ2-5; D perhaps matches TRBD2 (5 bases). The ends were cut back, 0 bases at V and 4 bases at J, with 16 bases in the middle. CDR1 SGDLS and CDR2 YYNGEE come from the germline V gene. The CDR3 length is 16 residues. For the CDR3, the DNA is TGTGCCAGCAGCGTAGGAGTAAACGGGGTGGGAGAGACCCAGTACTTC. Translated, it gives CASSVGVNGVGETQYF.

The CDR3 is CASSESTGFYTGELFF. The CDR3 DNA reads TGTGCCAGCAGCGAATCGACAGGGTTTTACACCGGGGAGCTGTTTTTT. The chain uses TRBV5-8 and TRBJ2-2; 7 bases agree with TRBD1. The CDR3 loop spans 16 amino acids. Germline CDR1 reads SGHTS; CDR2 reads YDEGEE. The junction had 9 bases not matched to a gene; V was cut back by 4 bases and J by 3 bases.

This clone was picked up a small number of times. The chain combines TRBV6-5 with TRBJ1-4; weak D call: TRBD1 (5 bases). Germline-derived CDR1 and CDR2 are MNHEY and SVGAGI. The V and J ends lost 0 bases and 3 bases respectively, with 11 bases between them. The CDR3 contains 16 residues. This CDR3 is CASSYSGRLANEKLFF. The CDR3 coding sequence is TGTGCCAGCAGTTACTCGGGGCGCTTAGCTAATGAAAAACTGTTTTTT.